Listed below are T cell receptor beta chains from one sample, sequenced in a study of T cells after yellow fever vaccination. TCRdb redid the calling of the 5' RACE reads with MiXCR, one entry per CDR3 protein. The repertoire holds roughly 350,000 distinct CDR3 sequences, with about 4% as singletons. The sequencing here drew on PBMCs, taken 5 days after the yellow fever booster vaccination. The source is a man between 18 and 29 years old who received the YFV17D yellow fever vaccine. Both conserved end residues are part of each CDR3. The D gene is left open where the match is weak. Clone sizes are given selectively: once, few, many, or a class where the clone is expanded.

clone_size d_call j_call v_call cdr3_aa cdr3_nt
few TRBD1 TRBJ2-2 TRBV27 CASSYWGQGSTGELFF TGTGCCAGCAGTTACTGGGGACAGGGTAGTACCGGGGAGCTGTTTTTT
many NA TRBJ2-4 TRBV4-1 CASSPGRQDLAKNIQYF TGCGCCAGCAGCCCAGGTCGACAGGATCTAGCCAAAAACATTCAGTACTTC
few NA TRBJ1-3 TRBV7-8 CASSSTGIGNTIYF TGTGCCAGCAGCTCAACAGGGATTGGAAACACCATATATTTT
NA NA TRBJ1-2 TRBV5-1 CASSLAQGTNYGYTF TGCGCCAGCAGCCTAGCCCAGGGGACCAACTATGGCTACACCTTC
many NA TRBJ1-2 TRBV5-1 CASSLGTPEGGYTF TGCGCCAGCAGCTTGGGGACCCCCGAGGGGGGCTACACCTTC
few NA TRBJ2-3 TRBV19 CASSIGVSFTADTQYF TGTGCCAGTAGTATAGGCGTATCCTTCACCGCAGATACGCAGTATTTT
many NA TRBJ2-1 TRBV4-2 CASSQDLAESYNEQFF TGTGCCAGCAGCCAAGATCTTGCAGAGTCCTACAATGAGCAGTTCTTC
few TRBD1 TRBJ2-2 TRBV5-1 CASSAWTGGYTGELFF TGCGCCAGCAGCGCCTGGACAGGGGGCTACACCGGGGAGCTGTTTTTT
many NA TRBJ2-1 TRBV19 CASSTIIQGTEQFF TGTGCCAGTAGTACAATCATCCAGGGCACTGAGCAGTTCTTC
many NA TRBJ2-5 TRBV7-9 CASSFNPQETQYF TGTGCCAGCAGCTTTAATCCCCAAGAGACCCAGTACTTC
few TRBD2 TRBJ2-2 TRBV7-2 CASSFLAGDTGELFF TGTGCCAGCAGCTTTTTAGCGGGTGACACCGGGGAGCTGTTTTTT
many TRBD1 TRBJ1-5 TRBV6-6 CASSSGQGSQHF TGTGCCAGCAGTTCGGGACAGGGGAGCCAGCATTTT
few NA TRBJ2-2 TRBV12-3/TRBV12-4 CASGPRIGELFF TGTGCCAGCGGGCCCCGTATCGGGGAGCTGTTTTTT
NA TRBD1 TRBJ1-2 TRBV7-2 CASSTYTGEEIHGYTF TGTGCCAGCAGCACTTACACAGGGGAGGAAATACATGGCTACACCTTC
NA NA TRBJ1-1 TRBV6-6 CASTRGGRNTEAFF TGTGCCAGCACCCGAGGGGGGAGGAACACTGAAGCTTTCTTT
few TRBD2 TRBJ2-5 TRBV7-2 CASSLVTSGGAGETQYF TGTGCCAGCAGCTTAGTGACTAGCGGGGGGGCCGGTGAGACCCAGTACTTC
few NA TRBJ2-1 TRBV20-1 CSASGGHNEQFF TGCAGTGCTAGCGGGGGTCACAATGAGCAGTTCTTC
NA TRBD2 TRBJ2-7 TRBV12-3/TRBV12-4 CASSVSGAYEQYF TGTGCCAGCAGTGTCAGCGGGGCCTACGAGCAGTACTTC
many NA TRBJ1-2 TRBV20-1 CSARSVAGNGVYTF TGCAGTGCTCGAAGCGTAGCGGGAAATGGGGTCTACACCTTC
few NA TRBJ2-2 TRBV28 CASSFFGGELFF TGTGCCAGCAGTTTTTTTGGCGGGGAGCTGTTTTTT
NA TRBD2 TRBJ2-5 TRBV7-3 CASSPGVAGGPETQYF TGTGCCAGCAGCCCGGGGGTAGCGGGGGGGCCTGAGACCCAGTACTTC
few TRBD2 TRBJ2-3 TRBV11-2 CASSSRLAGSTDTQYF TGTGCCAGCAGCTCCAGACTAGCGGGGAGCACAGATACGCAGTATTTT
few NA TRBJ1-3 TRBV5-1 CASSLEPQNTGNTIYF TGCGCCAGCAGCTTGGAACCGCAAAATACTGGAAACACCATATATTTT
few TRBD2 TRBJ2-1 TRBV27 CASSLRGVSYNEQFF TGTGCCAGCAGTTTACGGGGGGTCTCCTACAATGAGCAGTTCTTC
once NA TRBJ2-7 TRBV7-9 CASSYTWAGEQYF TGTGCCAGCAGCTATACATGGGCAGGCGAGCAGTACTTC
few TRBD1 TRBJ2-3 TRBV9 CASSGGGTVIDTQYF TGTGCCAGCAGCGGGGGTGGGACAGTGATAGATACGCAGTATTTT
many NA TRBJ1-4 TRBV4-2 CASSQNTEKLFF TGTGCCAGCAGCCAAAACACGGAAAAACTGTTTTTT
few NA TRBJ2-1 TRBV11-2 CASSSGQMGVNEQFF TGTGCCAGCAGCTCGGGACAAATGGGGGTCAATGAGCAGTTCTTC
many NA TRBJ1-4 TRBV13 CASSSSDQGMGVGKLFF TGTGCCAGCAGCTCCTCCGACCAGGGGATGGGGGTAGGAAAACTGTTTTTT
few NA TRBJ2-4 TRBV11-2 CASSQTIGDIQYF TGTGCCAGCAGCCAGACCATCGGTGACATTCAGTACTTC
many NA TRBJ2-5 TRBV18 CASSPSRRGETQYF TGTGCCAGCTCACCATCGCGGAGAGGAGAGACCCAGTACTTC
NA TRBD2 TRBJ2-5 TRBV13 CASSFFGGTQETQYF TGTGCCAGCAGCTTCTTCGGGGGGACCCAAGAGACCCAGTACTTC
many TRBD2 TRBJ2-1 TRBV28 CASSSRGFSYNEQFF TGTGCCAGCAGTTCGCGGGGGTTCTCCTACAATGAGCAGTTCTTC
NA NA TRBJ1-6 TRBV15 CATSREGRTNSPLHF TGTGCCACCAGCAGAGAGGGGAGAACAAATTCACCCCTCCACTTT
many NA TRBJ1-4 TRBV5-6 CASSLRREREKLFF TGTGCCAGCAGCTTGAGACGAGAACGAGAAAAACTGTTTTTT
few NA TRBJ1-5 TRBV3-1 CASSGGRGNQPQHF TGTGCCAGCAGCGGAGGAAGGGGCAATCAGCCCCAGCATTTT
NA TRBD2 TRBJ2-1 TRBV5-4 CASRATSSEQFF TGTGCCAGCAGAGCGACTAGCAGTGAGCAGTTCTTC
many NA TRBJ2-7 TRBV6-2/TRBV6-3 CASSFVHEQYF TGTGCCAGCAGTTTTGTCCACGAGCAGTACTTC
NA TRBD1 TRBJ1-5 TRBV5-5 CASSLAGQGLQPQHF TGTGCCAGCAGCTTGGCCGGACAGGGCTTGCAGCCCCAGCATTTT
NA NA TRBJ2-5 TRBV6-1 CASQVSYTQETQYF TGTGCCAGCCAAGTGAGCTATACCCAAGAGACCCAGTACTTC
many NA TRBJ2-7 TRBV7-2 CASSFRGGKAYEQYF TGTGCCAGCAGCTTCAGGGGTGGGAAGGCCTACGAGCAGTACTTC
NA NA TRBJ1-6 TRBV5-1 CASSWDWTAYNSPLHF TGCGCCAGCAGCTGGGACTGGACAGCCTATAATTCACCCCTCCACTTT